The clone carrying this T cell receptor (beta chain) was detected a few times. The record originates from a study of cytomegalovirus exposure and HLA in healthy donors. PCR employed 60 Vbeta and 13 Jbeta primers. Only in-frame clones appear in the TCRdb table, and some are missing; sequencing was by immunoSEQ multiplex PCR. The repertoire holds around 130,000 clones, with about 8.6% as singletons. Germline CDR1 MNHNY, CDR2 SVGAGI (reference sequence). This CDR3 is built from 13 residues. J gave up 3 bases and V 5 bases, and 1 base lay outside the gene matches. The sequenced sample was PBMCs. V gene TRBV6-6 combines with J gene TRBJ1-2; 9 bases are a match to TRBD1. The TCR sequence derives from a woman between 35 and 50 years old in good health and CMV-seropositive. The DNA of the CDR3 is TGTGCCAGCAGTCGACAGGGGGACTATGGCTACACCTTC. Translation gives CASSRQGDYGYTF.